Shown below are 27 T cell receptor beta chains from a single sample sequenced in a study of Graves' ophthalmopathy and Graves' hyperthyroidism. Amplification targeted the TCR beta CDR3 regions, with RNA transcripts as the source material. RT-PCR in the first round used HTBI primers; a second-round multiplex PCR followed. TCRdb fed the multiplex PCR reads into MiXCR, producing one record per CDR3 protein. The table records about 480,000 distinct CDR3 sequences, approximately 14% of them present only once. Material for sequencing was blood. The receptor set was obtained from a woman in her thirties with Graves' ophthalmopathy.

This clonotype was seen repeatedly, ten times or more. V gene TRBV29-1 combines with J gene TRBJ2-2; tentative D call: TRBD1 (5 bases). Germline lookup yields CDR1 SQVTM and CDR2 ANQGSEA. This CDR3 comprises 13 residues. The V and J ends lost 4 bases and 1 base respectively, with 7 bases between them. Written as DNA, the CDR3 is TGCAGCGTTGCAAGGGGGAACACCGGGGAGCTGTTTTTT. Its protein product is CSVARGNTGELFF.

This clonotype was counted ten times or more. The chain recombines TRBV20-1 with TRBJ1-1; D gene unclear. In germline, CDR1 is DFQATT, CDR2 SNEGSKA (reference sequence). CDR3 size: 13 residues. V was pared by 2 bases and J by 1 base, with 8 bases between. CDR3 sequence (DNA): TGCAGTGCTAGAACTAGAACGAACACTGAAGCTTTCTTT. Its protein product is CSARTRTNTEAFF.

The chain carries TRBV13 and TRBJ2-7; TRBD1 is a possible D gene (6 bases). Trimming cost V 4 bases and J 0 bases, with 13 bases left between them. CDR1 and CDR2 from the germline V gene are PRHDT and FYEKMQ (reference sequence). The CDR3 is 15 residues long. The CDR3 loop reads CASSSRDKDSYEQYF. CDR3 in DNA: TGTGCCAGCAGCTCCCGGGACAAAGACTCCTACGAGCAGTACTTC.

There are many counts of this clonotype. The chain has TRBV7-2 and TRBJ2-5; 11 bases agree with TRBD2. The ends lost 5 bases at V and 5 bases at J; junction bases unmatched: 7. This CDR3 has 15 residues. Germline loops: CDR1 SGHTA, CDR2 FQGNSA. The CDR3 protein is CASSMTSGVRETQYF. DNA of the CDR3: TGTGCCAGCAGCATGACTAGCGGGGTCCGGGAGACCCAGTACTTC.

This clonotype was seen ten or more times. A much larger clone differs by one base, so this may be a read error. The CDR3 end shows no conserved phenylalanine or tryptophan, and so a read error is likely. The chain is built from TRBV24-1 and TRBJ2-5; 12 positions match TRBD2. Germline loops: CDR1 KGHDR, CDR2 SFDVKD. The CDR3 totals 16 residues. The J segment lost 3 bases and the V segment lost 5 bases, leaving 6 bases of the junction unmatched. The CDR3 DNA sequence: TGTGCCACCAGTGCCTTGACTAGCGGGGGAGAAGAGACCCAGTACCTC. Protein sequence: CATSALTSGGEETQYL.

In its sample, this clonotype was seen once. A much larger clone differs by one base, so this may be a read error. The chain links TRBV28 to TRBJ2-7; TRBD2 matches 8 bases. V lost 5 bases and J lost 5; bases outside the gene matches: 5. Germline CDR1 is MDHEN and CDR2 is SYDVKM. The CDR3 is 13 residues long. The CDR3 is CASSRAGVDEQYV. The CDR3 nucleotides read TGTGCCAGCAGTCGAGCGGGGGTTGACGAGCAGTACGTC.

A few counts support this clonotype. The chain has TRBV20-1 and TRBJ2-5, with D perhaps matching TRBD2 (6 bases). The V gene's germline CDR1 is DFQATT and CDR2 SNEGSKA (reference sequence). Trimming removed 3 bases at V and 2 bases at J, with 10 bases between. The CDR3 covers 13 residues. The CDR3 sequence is CSARRGIQETQYF. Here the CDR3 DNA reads TGCAGTGCTAGGCGGGGTATTCAAGAGACCCAGTACTTC.

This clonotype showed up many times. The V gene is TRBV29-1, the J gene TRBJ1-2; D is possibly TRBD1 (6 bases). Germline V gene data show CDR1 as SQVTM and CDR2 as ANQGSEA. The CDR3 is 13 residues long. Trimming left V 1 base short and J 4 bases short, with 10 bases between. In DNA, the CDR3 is TGCAGCGTTGAAGGGCAGGGGATCTATGGCTACACCTTC. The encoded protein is CSVEGQGIYGYTF.

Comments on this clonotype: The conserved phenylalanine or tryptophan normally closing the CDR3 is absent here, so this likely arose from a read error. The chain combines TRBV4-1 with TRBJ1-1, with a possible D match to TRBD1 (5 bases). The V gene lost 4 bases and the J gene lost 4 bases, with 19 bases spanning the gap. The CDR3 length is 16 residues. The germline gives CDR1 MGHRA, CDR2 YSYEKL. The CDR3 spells CASSLPVGGTVTEAFV. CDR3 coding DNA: TGCGCCAGCAGCCTACCCGTGGGAGGGACGGTCACTGAAGCTTTCGTT.

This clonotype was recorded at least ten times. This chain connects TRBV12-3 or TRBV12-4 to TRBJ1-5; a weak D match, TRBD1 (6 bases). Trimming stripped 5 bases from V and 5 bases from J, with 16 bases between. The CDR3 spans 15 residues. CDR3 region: CASSPPGQLYQPQHF. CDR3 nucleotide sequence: TGTGCCAGCAGTCCGCCCGGACAGCTATATCAGCCCCAGCATTTT.

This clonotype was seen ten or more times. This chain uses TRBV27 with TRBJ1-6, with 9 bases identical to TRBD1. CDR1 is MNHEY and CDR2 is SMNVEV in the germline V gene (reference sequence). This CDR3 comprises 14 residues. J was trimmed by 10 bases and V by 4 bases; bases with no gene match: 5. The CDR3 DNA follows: TGTGCCAGCAGTTCTGGGACAGGGCAATCACCCCTCCACTTT. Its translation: CASSSGTGQSPLHF.

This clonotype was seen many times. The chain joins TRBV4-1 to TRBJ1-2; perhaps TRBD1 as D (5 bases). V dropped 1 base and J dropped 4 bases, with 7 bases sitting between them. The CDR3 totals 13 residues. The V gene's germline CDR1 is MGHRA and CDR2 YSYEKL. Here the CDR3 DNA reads TGCGCCAGCAGCCAAGGACAGCCCTATGGCTACACCTTC. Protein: CASSQGQPYGYTF.

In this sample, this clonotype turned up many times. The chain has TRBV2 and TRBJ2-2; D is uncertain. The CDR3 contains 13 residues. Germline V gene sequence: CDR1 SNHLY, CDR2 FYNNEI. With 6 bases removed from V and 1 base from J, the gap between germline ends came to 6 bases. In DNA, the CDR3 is TGTGCCAGCAGAACACTGAACACCGGGGAGCTGTTTTTT. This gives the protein CASRTLNTGELFF.

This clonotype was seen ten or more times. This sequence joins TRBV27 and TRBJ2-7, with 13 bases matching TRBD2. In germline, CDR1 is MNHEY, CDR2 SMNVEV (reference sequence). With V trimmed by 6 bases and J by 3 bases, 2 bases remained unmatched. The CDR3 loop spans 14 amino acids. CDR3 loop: CASSRTSGSYEQYF. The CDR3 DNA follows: TGTGCCAGCAGCAGGACTAGCGGGAGCTACGAGCAGTACTTC.

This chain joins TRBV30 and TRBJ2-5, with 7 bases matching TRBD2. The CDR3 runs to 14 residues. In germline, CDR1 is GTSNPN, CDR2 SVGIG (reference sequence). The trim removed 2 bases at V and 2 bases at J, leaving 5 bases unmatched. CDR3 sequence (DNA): TGTGCCTGGAGTCCCTGGGAGGGGCAAGAGACCCAGTACTTC. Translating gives CAWSPWEGQETQYF.

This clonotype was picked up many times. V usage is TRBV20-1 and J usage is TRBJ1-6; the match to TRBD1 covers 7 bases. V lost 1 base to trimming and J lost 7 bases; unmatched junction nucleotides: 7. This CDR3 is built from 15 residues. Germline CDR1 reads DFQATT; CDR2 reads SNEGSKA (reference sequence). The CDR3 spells CSARVQGSGNSPLHF. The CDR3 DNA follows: TGCAGTGCTAGAGTACAGGGGAGTGGGAATTCACCCCTCCACTTT.

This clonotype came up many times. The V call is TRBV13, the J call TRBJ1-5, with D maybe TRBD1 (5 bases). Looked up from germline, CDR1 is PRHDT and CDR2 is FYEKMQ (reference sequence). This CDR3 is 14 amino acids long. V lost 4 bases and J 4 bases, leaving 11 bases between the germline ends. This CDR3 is CASSSGTLNQPQHF. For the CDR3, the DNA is TGTGCCAGCAGCTCCGGGACGTTAAATCAGCCCCAGCATTTT.

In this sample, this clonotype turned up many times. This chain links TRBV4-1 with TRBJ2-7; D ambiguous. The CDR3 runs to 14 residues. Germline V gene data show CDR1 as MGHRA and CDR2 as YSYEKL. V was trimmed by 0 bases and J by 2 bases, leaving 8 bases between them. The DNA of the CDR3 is TGCGCCAGCAGCCAAGAGGTATTCCCCTACGAGCAGTACTTC. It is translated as CASSQEVFPYEQYF.

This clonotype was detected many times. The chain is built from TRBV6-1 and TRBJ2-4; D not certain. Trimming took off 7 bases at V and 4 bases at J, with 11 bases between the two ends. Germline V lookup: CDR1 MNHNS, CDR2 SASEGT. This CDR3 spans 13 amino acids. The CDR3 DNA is TGTGCCAGCAATCCCGCCGGGAAAAACATTCAGTACTTC. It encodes CASNPAGKNIQYF.

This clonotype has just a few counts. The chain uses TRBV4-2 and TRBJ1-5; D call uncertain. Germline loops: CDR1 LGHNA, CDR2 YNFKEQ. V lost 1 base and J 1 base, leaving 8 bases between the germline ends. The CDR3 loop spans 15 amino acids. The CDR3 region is CASSQGSASNQPQHF. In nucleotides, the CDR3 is TGTGCCAGCAGCCAAGGGTCAGCAAGCAATCAGCCCCAGCATTTT.

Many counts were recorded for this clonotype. CDR3 nucleotides: TGTGCCAGCAGCTTAGATACCTTAAACTACGAGCAGTACTTC. It encodes CASSLDTLNYEQYF. The chain uses TRBV11-2 and TRBJ2-7; D remains ambiguous. Looked up from germline, CDR1 is SGHAT and CDR2 is FQNNGV. The CDR3 is made up of 14 amino acids. Trimming pared 0 bases from V and 3 bases from J, leaving 9 bases between.

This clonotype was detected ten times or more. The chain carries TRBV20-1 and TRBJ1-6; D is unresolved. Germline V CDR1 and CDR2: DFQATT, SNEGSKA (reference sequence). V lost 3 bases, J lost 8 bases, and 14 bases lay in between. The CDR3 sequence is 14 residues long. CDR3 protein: CSASNRPGDSPLHF. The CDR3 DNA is TGCAGTGCTAGCAACCGTCCCGGGGATTCACCCCTCCACTTT.

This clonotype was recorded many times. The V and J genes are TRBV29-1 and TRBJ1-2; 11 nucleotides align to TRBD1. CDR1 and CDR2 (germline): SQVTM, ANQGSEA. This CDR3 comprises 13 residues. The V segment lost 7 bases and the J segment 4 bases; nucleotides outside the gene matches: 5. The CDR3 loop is CSAGQGAPYGYTF. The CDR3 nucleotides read TGCAGCGCCGGACAGGGGGCTCCCTATGGCTACACCTTC.

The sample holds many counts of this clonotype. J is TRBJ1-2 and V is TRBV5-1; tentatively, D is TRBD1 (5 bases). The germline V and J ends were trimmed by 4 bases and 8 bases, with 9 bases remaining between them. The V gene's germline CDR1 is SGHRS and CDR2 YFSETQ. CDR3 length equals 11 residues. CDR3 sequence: CASSEGEGYTF. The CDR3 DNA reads TGCGCCAGCAGCGAAGGGGAAGGCTACACCTTC.

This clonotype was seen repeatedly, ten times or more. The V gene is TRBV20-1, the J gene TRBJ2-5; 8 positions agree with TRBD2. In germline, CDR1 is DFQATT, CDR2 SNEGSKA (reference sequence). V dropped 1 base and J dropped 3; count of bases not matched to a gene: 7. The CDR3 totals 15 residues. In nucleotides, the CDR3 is TGCAGTGCTAGAGTGCGAAGCGGGAGAAAAGAGACCCAGTACTTC. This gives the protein CSARVRSGRKETQYF.

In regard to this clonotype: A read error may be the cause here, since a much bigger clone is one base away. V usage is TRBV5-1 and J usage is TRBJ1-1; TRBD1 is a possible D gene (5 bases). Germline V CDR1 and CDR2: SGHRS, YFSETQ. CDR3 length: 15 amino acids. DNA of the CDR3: TGCGCCAGCAGCTTGGTATGGGGGATGAACACTGAAGCTTGCTTT. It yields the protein CASSLVWGMNTEACF.

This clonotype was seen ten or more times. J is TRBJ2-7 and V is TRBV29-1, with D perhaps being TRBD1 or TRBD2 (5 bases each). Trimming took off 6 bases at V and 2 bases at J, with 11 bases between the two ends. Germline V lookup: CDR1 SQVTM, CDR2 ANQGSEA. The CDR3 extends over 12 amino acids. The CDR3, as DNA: TGCAGCGTCCGGGACGGACCCTACGAGCAGTACTTC. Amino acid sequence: CSVRDGPYEQYF.